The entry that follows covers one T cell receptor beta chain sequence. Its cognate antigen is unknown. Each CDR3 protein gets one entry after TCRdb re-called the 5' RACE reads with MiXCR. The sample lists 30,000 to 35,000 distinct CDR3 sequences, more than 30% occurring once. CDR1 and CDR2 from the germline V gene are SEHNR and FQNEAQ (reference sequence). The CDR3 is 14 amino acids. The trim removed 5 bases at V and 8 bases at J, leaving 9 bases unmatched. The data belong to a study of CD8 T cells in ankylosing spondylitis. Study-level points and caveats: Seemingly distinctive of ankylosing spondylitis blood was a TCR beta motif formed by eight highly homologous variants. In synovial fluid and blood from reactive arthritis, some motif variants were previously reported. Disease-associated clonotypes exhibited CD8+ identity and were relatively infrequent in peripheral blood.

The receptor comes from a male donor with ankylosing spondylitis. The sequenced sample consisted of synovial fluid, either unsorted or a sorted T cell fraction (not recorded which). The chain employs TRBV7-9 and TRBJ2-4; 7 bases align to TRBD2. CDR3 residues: CASSLSRGEDIQYF. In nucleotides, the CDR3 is TGTGCCAGCAGCCTCTCTCGGGGGGAGGACATTCAGTACTTC.